These T cell receptor beta chains were read from a single sample in a study of cytomegalovirus exposure and HLA in healthy donors. Some clones are missing from TCRdb's copy, which holds only in-frame ones; the method was immunoSEQ multiplex PCR. The table records around 120,000 clones, around 73% of them present only once. Source material: PBMCs. The receptor source for this set is a woman between 40 and 50 years old in good health and CMV-seropositive. CDR3s include the opening cysteine and the closing phenylalanine or tryptophan. D genes are given only for firm matches. Rows give clone size only sometimes, using once, few, many, or a class for an expanded clone.

v_gene: TRBV19; j_gene: TRBJ2-7; len: 13; d_gene: TRBD1; abundance: few; CDR3nt: TGTGCCAGTAGTATCACAGGGGTACACGAGCAGTACTTC; CDR3aa: CASSITGVHEQYF
v_gene: TRBV6-6; j_gene: TRBJ2-7; len: 12; d_gene: NA; abundance: NA; CDR3nt: TGTGCCAGCAGTTATCGGGGCTACGAGCAGTACTTC; CDR3aa: CASSYRGYEQYF
v_gene: TRBV20-1; j_gene: TRBJ2-1; len: 11; d_gene: NA; abundance: NA; CDR3nt: TGCAGTGCTAGTGGGCACAATGAGCAGTTCTTC; CDR3aa: CSASGHNEQFF
v_gene: TRBV9; j_gene: TRBJ2-7; len: 17; d_gene: NA; abundance: NA; CDR3nt: TGTGCCAGCAGCGCCCCTCCCCTGGACAAGAGCTCCTACGAGCAGTACTTC; CDR3aa: CASSAPPLDKSSYEQYF
v_gene: TRBV10-3; j_gene: TRBJ1-5; len: 13; d_gene: NA; abundance: NA; CDR3nt: TGTGCCACGTCATCAGACAGGACTCAGCCCCAGCATTTT; CDR3aa: CATSSDRTQPQHF
v_gene: TRBV7-2; j_gene: TRBJ1-1; len: 14; d_gene: NA; abundance: few; CDR3nt: TGTGCCAGCAGCTTAGTGGGCGCGAACACTGAAGCTTTCTTT; CDR3aa: CASSLVGANTEAFF
v_gene: TRBV12-2; j_gene: TRBJ1-1; len: 13; d_gene: NA; abundance: NA; CDR3nt: TGTGCAAGTCGCTTAGCAGACAGGGTTGAAGCTTTCTTT; CDR3aa: CASRLADRVEAFF
v_gene: TRBV5-1; j_gene: TRBJ2-7; len: 13; d_gene: TRBD1; abundance: once; CDR3nt: TGCGCCAGCACCCGGGACAGGGGCTACGAGCAGTACTTC; CDR3aa: CASTRDRGYEQYF
v_gene: TRBV7-8; j_gene: TRBJ2-1; len: 16; d_gene: TRBD2; abundance: few; CDR3nt: TGTGCCAGCAGCCCCCGACTAGCGGATAACTACAATGAGCAGTTCTTC; CDR3aa: CASSPRLADNYNEQFF
v_gene: TRBV2; j_gene: TRBJ2-1; len: 14; d_gene: TRBD2; abundance: NA; CDR3nt: TGTGCCAGCAAGAGCGGGGGGGTCCTCAATGAGCAGTTCTTC; CDR3aa: CASKSGGVLNEQFF
v_gene: TRBV7-2; j_gene: TRBJ2-7; len: 15; d_gene: TRBD1; abundance: NA; CDR3nt: TGTGCCAGCAGCTCAGTGACAGGGGGCGTCTACGAGCAGTACTTC; CDR3aa: CASSSVTGGVYEQYF
v_gene: TRBV18; j_gene: TRBJ1-1; len: 13; d_gene: NA; abundance: NA; CDR3nt: TGTGCCAGCTCACCTCGCGAGATGACTGAAGCTTTCTTT; CDR3aa: CASSPREMTEAFF
v_gene: TRBV5-1; j_gene: TRBJ1-1; len: 14; d_gene: NA; abundance: NA; CDR3nt: TGCGCCAGCAGCTTGGGCACAATGAACACTGAAGCTTTCTTT; CDR3aa: CASSLGTMNTEAFF
v_gene: TRBV10-3; j_gene: TRBJ1-1; len: 13; d_gene: TRBD1; abundance: NA; CDR3nt: TGTGCCATCAGGGGACAGGGGGCCACTGAAGCTTTCTTT; CDR3aa: CAIRGQGATEAFF
v_gene: TRBV7-8; j_gene: TRBJ2-3; len: 16; d_gene: TRBD2; abundance: few; CDR3nt: TGTGCCAGCAGCCCGAGGACTAGCGGGAGCACAGATACGCAGTATTTT; CDR3aa: CASSPRTSGSTDTQYF
v_gene: TRBV6-1; j_gene: TRBJ1-4; len: 16; d_gene: NA; abundance: NA; CDR3nt: TGTGCCAGCAGTGTGGGACAATACACAACTAATGAAAAACTGTTTTTT; CDR3aa: CASSVGQYTTNEKLFF
v_gene: TRBV5-4; j_gene: TRBJ2-3; len: 15; d_gene: TRBD1; abundance: NA; CDR3nt: TGTGCCAGCAGCCCCACGGGACAGCACACAGATACGCAGTATTTT; CDR3aa: CASSPTGQHTDTQYF
v_gene: TRBV5-1; j_gene: TRBJ2-3; len: 14; d_gene: TRBD1; abundance: NA; CDR3nt: TGCGCCAGCAGCCCGGACAGGGCTGCAGATACGCAGTATTTT; CDR3aa: CASSPDRAADTQYF
v_gene: TRBV27; j_gene: TRBJ1-2; len: 14; d_gene: TRBD1; abundance: NA; CDR3nt: TGTGCCAGCAGCCGGGACAGGCGAGGCTATGGCTACACCTTC; CDR3aa: CASSRDRRGYGYTF
v_gene: TRBV2; j_gene: TRBJ1-6; len: 14; d_gene: NA; abundance: NA; CDR3nt: TGTGCCAGAAAAGACAGCTCCTATAATTCACCCCTCCACTTT; CDR3aa: CARKDSSYNSPLHF
v_gene: TRBV5-1; j_gene: TRBJ1-1; len: 15; d_gene: TRBD1; abundance: NA; CDR3nt: TGCGCCAGCAGCTTGGAGCAGGGGGCGAACACTGAAGCTTTCTTT; CDR3aa: CASSLEQGANTEAFF
v_gene: TRBV6-1; j_gene: TRBJ1-4; len: 15; d_gene: NA; abundance: NA; CDR3nt: TGTGCCAGCACCATCCCAAGGGGTTTAGGGGAAAAACTGTTTTTT; CDR3aa: CASTIPRGLGEKLFF
v_gene: TRBV2; j_gene: TRBJ1-1; len: 14; d_gene: NA; abundance: NA; CDR3nt: TGTGCCAGCATCCCCCCTTTCCCGAACACTGAAGCTTTCTTT; CDR3aa: CASIPPFPNTEAFF